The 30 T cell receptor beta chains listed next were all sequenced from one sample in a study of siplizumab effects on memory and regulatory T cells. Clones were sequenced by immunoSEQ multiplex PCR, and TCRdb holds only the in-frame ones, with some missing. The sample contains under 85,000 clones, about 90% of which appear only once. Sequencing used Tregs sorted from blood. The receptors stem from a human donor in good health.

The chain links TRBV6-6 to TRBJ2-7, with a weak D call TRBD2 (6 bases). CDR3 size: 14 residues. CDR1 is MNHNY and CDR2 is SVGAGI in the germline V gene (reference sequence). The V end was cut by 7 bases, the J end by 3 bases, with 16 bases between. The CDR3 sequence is CASTPRAGGYEQYF. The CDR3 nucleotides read TGTGCCAGCACCCCACGGGCCGGGGGCTACGAGCAGTACTTC.

CDR3 in DNA: TGTGCCAGCAGCCACAGCCCTTTTTACAATGAGCAGTTCTTC. Its protein is CASSHSPFYNEQFF. The rearrangement links TRBV9 to TRBJ2-1; D is unclear. V lost 4 bases and J lost 4, with 12 bases in between. The CDR3 runs to 14 residues. Germline V CDR1 and CDR2: SGDLS, YYNGEE.

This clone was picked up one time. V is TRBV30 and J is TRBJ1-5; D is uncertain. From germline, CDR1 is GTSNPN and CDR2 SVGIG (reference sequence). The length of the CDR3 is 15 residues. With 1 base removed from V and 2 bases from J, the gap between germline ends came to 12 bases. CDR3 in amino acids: CAWSDGSWGNQPQHF. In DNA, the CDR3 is TGTGCCTGGAGTGATGGGAGTTGGGGCAATCAGCCCCAGCATTTT. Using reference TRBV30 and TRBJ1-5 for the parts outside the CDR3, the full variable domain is SQTIHQWPATLVQPVGSPLSLECTVEGTSNPNLYWYRQAAGRGLQLLFYSVGIGQISSEVPQNLSASRPQDRQFILSSKKLLLSDSGFYLCAWSDGSWGNQPQHFGDGTRLSIL.

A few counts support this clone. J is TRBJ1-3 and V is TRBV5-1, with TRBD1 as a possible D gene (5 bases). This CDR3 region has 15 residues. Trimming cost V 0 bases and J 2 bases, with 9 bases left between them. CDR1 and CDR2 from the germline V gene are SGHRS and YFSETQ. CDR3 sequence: CASSLEGFPGNTIYF. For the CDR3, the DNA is TGCGCCAGCAGCTTGGAGGGGTTTCCTGGAAACACCATATATTTT. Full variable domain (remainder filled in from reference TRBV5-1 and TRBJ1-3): KAGVTQTPRYLIKTRGQQVTLSCSPISGHRSVSWYQQTPGQGLQFLFEYFSETQRNKGNFPGRFSGRQFSNSRSEMNVSTLELGDSALYLCASSLEGFPGNTIYFGEGSWLTVV.

The CDR3 region is CASSDKGFDTQYF. CDR3 coding DNA: TGTGCCAGTAGTGATAAGGGTTTCGATACGCAGTATTTT. The V gene is TRBV19, the J gene TRBJ2-3; D is unclear. V shed 5 bases and J shed 6 bases, with 12 bases lying between them. The CDR3 extends over 13 amino acids. Germline V CDR1 and CDR2: LNHDA, SQIVND (reference sequence).

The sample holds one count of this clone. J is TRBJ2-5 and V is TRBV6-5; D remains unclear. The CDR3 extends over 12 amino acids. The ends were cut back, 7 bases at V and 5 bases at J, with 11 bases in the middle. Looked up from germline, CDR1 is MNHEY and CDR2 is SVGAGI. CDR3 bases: TGTGCCAGCACCTTCCGTGGGGAGACCCAGTACTTC. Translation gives CASTFRGETQYF.

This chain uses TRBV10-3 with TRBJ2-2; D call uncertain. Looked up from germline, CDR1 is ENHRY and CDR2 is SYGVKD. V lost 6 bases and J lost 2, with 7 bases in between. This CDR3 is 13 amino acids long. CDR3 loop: CAIRRINTGELFF. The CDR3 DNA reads TGTGCCATCAGACGGATTAACACCGGGGAGCTGTTTTTT.

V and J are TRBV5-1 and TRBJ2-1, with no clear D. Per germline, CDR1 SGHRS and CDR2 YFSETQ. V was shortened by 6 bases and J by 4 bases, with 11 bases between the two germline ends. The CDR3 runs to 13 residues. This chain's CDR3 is CASTLVGYNEQFF. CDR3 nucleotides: TGCGCCAGCACCCTGGTCGGATACAATGAGCAGTTCTTC.

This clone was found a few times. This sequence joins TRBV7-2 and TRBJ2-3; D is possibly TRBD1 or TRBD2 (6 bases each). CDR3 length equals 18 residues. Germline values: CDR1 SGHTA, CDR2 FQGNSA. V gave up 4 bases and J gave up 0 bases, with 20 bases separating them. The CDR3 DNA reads TGTGCCAGCAGCTCCCGTTGGGGGGCGGGAACAAGCACAGATACGCAGTATTTT. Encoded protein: CASSSRWGAGTSTDTQYF.

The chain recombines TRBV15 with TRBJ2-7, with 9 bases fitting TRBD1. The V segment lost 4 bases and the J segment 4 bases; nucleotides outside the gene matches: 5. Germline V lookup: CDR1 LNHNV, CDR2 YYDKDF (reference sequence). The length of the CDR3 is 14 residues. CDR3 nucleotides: TGTGCCACCAGCACGGGACAGGGAGCTTACGAGCAGTACTTC. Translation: CATSTGQGAYEQYF.

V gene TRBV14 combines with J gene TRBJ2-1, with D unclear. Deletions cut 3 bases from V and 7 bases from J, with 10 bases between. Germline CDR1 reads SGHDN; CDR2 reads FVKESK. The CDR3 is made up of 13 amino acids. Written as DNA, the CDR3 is TGTGCCAGCAGCCAGACCTTTTTGAATGAGCAGTTCTTC. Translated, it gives CASSQTFLNEQFF.

Here the CDR3 DNA reads TGCGCCAGCAGCCAAGGCGCGGGAGTCGCGCAGTATTTT. This encodes CASSQGAGVAQYF. This chain connects TRBV4-3 to TRBJ2-3, with 7 bases aligning to TRBD2. The ends lost 1 base at V and 10 bases at J; junction bases unmatched: 5. CDR3 length equals 13 residues. CDR1 is LGHNA and CDR2 is YSLEER in the germline V gene.

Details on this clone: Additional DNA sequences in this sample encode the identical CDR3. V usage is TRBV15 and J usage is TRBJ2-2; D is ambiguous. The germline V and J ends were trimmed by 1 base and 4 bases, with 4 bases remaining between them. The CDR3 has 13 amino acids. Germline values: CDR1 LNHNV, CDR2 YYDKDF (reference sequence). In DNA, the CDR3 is TGTGCCACCAGCAGAGGCACCACCGGGGAGCTGTTTTTT. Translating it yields CATSRGTTGELFF.

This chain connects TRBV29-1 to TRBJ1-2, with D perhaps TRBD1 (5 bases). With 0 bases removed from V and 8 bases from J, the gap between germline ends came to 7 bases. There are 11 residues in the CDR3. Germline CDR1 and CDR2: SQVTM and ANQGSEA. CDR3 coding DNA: TGCAGCGTTGAAGATGGGGGAGGCTACACCTTC. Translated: CSVEDGGGYTF.

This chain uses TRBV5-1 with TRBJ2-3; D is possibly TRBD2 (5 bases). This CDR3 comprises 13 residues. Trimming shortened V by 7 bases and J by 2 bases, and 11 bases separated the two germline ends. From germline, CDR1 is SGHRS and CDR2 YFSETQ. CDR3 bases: TGCGCCAGCGGCCGGGATCTCACAGATACGCAGTATTTT. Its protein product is CASGRDLTDTQYF. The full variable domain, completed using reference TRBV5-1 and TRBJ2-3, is KAGVTQTPRYLIKTRGQQVTLSCSPISGHRSVSWYQQTPGQGLQFLFEYFSETQRNKGNFPGRFSGRQFSNSRSEMNVSTLELGDSALYLCASGRDLTDTQYFGPGTRLTVL.

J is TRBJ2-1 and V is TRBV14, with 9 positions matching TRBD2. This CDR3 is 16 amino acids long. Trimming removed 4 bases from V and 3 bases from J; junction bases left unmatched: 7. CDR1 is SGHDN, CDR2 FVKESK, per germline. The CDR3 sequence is CASSPLRGGFYNEQFF. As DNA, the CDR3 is TGTGCCAGCAGCCCCTTGCGGGGGGGATTCTACAATGAGCAGTTCTTC.

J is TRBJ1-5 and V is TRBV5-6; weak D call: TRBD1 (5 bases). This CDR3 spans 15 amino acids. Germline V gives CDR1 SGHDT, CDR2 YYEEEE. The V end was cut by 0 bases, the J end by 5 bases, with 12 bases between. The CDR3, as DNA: TGTGCCAGCAGCTTGGGTAGGGACCACGATCAGCCCCAGCATTTT. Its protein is CASSLGRDHDQPQHF.

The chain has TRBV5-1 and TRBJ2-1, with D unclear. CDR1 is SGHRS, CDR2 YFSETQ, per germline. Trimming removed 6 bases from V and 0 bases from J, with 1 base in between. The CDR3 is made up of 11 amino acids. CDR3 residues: CASNSYNEQFF. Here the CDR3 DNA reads TGCGCCAGCAACTCCTACAATGAGCAGTTCTTC.

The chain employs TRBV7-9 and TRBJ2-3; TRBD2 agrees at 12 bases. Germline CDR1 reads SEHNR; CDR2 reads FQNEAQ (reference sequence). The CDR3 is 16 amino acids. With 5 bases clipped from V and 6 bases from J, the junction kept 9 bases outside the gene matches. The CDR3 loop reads CASSLDLAGGSDTQYF. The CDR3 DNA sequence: TGTGCCAGCAGCCTAGATCTAGCGGGAGGGTCGGATACGCAGTATTTT. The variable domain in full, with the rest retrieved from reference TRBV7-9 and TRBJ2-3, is DTGVSQNPRHKITKRGQNVTFRCDPISEHNRLYWYRQTLGQGPEFLTYFQNEAQLEKSRLLSDRFSAERPKGSFSTLEIQRTEQGDSAMYLCASSLDLAGGSDTQYFGPGTRLTVL.

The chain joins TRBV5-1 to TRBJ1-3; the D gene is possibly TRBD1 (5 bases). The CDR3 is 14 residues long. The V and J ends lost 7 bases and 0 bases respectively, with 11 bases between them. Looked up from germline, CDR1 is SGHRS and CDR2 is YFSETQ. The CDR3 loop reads CASPVGRSGNTIYF. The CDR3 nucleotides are TGCGCCAGCCCCGTGGGACGCTCTGGAAACACCATATATTTT.

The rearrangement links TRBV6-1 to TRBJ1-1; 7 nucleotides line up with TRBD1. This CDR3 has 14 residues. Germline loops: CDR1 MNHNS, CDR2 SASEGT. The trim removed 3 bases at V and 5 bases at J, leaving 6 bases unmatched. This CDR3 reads CASSETGPGTEAFF. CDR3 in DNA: TGTGCCAGCAGTGAGACAGGGCCGGGGACTGAAGCTTTCTTT.

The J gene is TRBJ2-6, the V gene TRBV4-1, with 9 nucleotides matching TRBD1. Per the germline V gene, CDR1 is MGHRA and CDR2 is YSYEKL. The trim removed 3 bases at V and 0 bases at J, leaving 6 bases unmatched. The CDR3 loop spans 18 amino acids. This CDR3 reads CASSQADRGDSGANVLTF. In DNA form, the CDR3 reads TGCGCCAGCAGCCAGGCGGACAGGGGTGACTCTGGGGCCAACGTCCTGACTTTC.

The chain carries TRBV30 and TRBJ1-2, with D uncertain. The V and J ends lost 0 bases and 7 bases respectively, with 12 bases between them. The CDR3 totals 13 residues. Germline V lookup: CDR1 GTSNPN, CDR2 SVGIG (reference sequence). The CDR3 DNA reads TGTGCCTGGAGTGTAGGTGGGCGCACTGGCTACACCTTC. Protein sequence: CAWSVGGRTGYTF.

The CDR3 bases are TGTGCCAGCAGAGGACAACAGGCATATGGCTACACCTTC. This sequence encodes CASRGQQAYGYTF. The gene calls are TRBV7-3 and TRBJ1-2, with D perhaps TRBD1 (5 bases). The ends were cut back, 6 bases at V and 5 bases at J, with 13 bases in the middle. The CDR3 is 13 amino acids. Per germline, CDR1 SGHTA and CDR2 FQGTGA.

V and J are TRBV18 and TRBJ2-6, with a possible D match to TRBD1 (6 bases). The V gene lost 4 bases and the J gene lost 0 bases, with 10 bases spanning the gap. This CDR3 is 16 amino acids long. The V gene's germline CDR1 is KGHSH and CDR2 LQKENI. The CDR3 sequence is CASSLQQGSGANVLTF. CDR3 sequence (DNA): TGTGCCAGCTCACTCCAACAGGGCTCTGGGGCCAACGTCCTGACTTTC.

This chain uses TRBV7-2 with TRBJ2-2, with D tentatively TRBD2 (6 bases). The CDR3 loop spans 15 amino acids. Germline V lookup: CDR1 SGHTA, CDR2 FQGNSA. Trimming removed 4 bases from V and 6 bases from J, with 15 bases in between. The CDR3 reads CASSSLTSWAGELFF. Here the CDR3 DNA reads TGTGCCAGCAGCTCCCTGACTAGTTGGGCCGGGGAGCTGTTTTTT.

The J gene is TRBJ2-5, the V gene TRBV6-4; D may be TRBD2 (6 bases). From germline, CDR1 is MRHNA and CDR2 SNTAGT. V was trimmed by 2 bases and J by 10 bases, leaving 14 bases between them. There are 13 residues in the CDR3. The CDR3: CASSDNLGGVQYF. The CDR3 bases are TGTGCCAGCAGTGACAACCTCGGCGGGGTCCAGTACTTC.

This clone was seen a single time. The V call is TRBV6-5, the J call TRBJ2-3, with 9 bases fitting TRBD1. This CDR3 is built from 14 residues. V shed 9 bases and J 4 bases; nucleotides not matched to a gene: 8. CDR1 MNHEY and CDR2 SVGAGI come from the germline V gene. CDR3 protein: CASTGGLSPDTQYF. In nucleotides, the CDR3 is TGTGCCAGTACAGGGGGCCTTTCCCCAGATACGCAGTATTTT.

CDR3 protein: CASSFFATLGGNTIYF. The CDR3 DNA follows: TGTGCCAGCAGCTTCTTTGCGACATTGGGTGGAAACACCATATATTTT. This sequence joins TRBV7-9 and TRBJ1-3; D unresolved. Between the trimmed V and J ends, which lost 3 bases and 3 bases, there was a span of 15 bases. CDR3 length: 16 residues. Germline CDR1 SEHNR, CDR2 FQNEAQ (reference sequence).

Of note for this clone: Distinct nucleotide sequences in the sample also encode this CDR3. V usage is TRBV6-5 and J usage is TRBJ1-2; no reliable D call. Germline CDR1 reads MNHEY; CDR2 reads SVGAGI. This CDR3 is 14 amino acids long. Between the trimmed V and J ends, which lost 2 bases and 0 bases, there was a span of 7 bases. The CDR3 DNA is TGTGCCAGCAGTTACGGAGGATCTAACTATGGCTACACCTTC. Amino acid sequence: CASSYGGSNYGYTF.